This TCR beta chain was captured in a study of T cell repertoires in cytomegalovirus infection. The CDR3 sequence is 14 residues long. Germline V gives CDR1 LNHDA, CDR2 SQIVND (reference sequence). Trimming stripped 2 bases from V and 6 bases from J, with 13 bases between. TCRdb used MiXCR to reprocess the reads, holding one entry per CDR3 protein. Of about 770,000 distinct CDR3 sequences listed, roughly 28% were seen once; the top ten hold around 13%. General study results and limits: Cumulative public TCR beta family frequency identified carriers of CMV plus the relevant HLA.

As regards this clonotype: What it binds is unknown.

The sequences come from cultured CD8+ T cells from PBMCs, collected from culture after CMV antigen stimulation. The chain carries TRBV19 and TRBJ1-2; perhaps TRBD1 as D (5 bases). The receptor was isolated from a human donor in good health (CMV status not recorded). Some clones in this sample may be carry-over from other donors' samples. DNA of the CDR3: TGTGCCAGTAGTATATCGGCAGGGCGCGATGGCTACACCTTC. Amino acids: CASSISAGRDGYTF. Complete variable domain (other parts from reference TRBV19 and TRBJ1-2): DGGITQSPKYLFRKEGQNVTLSCEQNLNHDAMYWYRQDPGQGLRLIYYSQIVNDFQKGDIAEGYSVSREKKESFPLTVTSAQKNPTAFYLCASSISAGRDGYTFGSGTRLTVV.